Detailed here is one T cell receptor (beta chain). This sample is part of a study of blood T cell repertoires in COVID-19. In the study overall: Sites across the United States, Italy and Spain contributed samples from acute and convalescent COVID-19. T cells, B-cell-depleted T cells, or PBMCs supplied cDNA or gDNA.

Sequenced by immunoSEQ multiplex PCR; TCRdb stores in-frame clones only, minus some. The table includes 160,000 or so clones, nearly 80% detected once. J was trimmed by 0 bases and V by 6 bases; bases with no gene match: 5. CDR3 size: 16 residues. Germline CDR1 MNHNY, CDR2 SVGAGI (reference sequence). The J gene is TRBJ1-5, the V gene TRBV6-6, with TRBD1 identical over 10 bases. Sample: peripheral blood. This receptor was taken from a woman at least 80 years old with acute or convalescent COVID-19. CDR3 residues: CASRRTGGYSNQPQHF. DNA for the CDR3: TGTGCCAGCAGGCGGACAGGGGGATATAGCAATCAGCCCCAGCATTTT.